The rows below give T cell receptor beta chains drawn from one sample of a study of CD8 T cells in ankylosing spondylitis. TCRdb fed the 5' RACE reads into MiXCR, producing one record per CDR3 protein. The sample carries approximately 220,000 distinct CDR3 sequences, about a sixth recorded once. The material sequenced was blood, either unsorted or a sorted T cell fraction (not recorded which). The receptors derive from a male donor with ankylosing spondylitis. The CDR3 runs from the conserved cysteine through the conserved F or W. The D gene is left open where the match is weak. Rows give clone size only sometimes, using once, few, many, or a class for an expanded clone.

size | J | D | V | DNA | CDR3
NA | TRBJ2-1 | NA | TRBV6-1 | TGTGCCAGCATCGGATTGGGTTGGAATGAGCAGTTCTTC | CASIGLGWNEQFF
NA | TRBJ1-5 | TRBD1 | TRBV5-6 | TGTGCCAGCAGCTGGGCAGGGGGTTGGAATCAGCCCCAGCATTTT | CASSWAGGWNQPQHF
NA | TRBJ2-2 | TRBD2 | TRBV10-1 | TGCGCCAGCAGTGAGTCGGCGGGGGCCGGGGAGCTGTTTTTT | CASSESAGAGELFF
few | TRBJ2-1 | TRBD2 | TRBV4-2 | TGTGCCAGCAGCCAATTTTCCGGGACTAGCGGGAGCGCGGCTAATGAGCAGTTCTTC | CASSQFSGTSGSAANEQFF
many | TRBJ1-4 | NA | TRBV4-1 | TGCGCCAGCAGCCCAGACGACCCCTGGTCAACTAATGAAAAACTGTTTTTT | CASSPDDPWSTNEKLFF
NA | TRBJ2-3 | TRBD2 | TRBV9 | TGTGCCAGCAGCCCCGGACTAGCGGACACAGATACGCAGTATTTT | CASSPGLADTDTQYF
many | TRBJ2-7 | NA | TRBV12-3/TRBV12-4 | TGTGCCAGTGGGACGTCCTTCGAGCAGTACTTC | CASGTSFEQYF
NA | TRBJ1-1 | NA | TRBV11-3 | TGTGCCAGCAGCTTAGGGGGTACCCTCTACACTGAAGCTTTCTTT | CASSLGGTLYTEAFF
many | TRBJ2-7 | NA | TRBV28 | TGTGCCAGCAGTTTAAGGTTCCGAGAGGCCTACGAGCAGTACTTC | CASSLRFREAYEQYF
few | TRBJ1-1 | NA | TRBV9 | TGTGCCAGCAGCCCGTGGGTCATGAACACTGAAGCTTTCTTT | CASSPWVMNTEAFF
few | TRBJ1-6 | NA | TRBV3-1 | TGTGCCAGCAGCCGTGCAGGGGAGTATAATTCACCCCTCCACTTT | CASSRAGEYNSPLHF
few | TRBJ2-7 | NA | TRBV9 | TGTGCCAGCAGCCCAGGACAAGGGGGATGGGACGAGCAGTACTTC | CASSPGQGGWDEQYF
NA | TRBJ2-2 | TRBD2 | TRBV3-1 | TGTGCCAGCAGCTCCAGACTAGCGGGGGACACCGGGGAGCTGTTTTTT | CASSSRLAGDTGELFF
few | TRBJ1-4 | NA | TRBV29-1 | TGCAGCGTTCAAAAGGCTGGAGACCCCTCGGAAAAACTGTTTTTT | CSVQKAGDPSEKLFF
many | TRBJ1-1 | NA | TRBV20-1 | TGCAGTGCCCCCTGGGTGGGGGCGAGAACTGAAGCTTTCTTT | CSAPWVGARTEAFF
few | TRBJ1-1 | NA | TRBV27 | TGTGCCAGCAGTTCCACCGGCAGGAACACTGAAGCTTTCTTT | CASSSTGRNTEAFF
NA | TRBJ1-5 | NA | TRBV4-1 | TGCGCCAGCAGCCAAGATTTGACAGTAGTACAGCCCCAGCATTTT | CASSQDLTVVQPQHF
NA | TRBJ1-1 | NA | TRBV9 | TGTGCCAGCAGCGTAGCGTCAGGGGAAACTGAAGCTTTCTTT | CASSVASGETEAFF
many | TRBJ2-7 | TRBD1 | TRBV4-3 | TGCGCCAGCAGCCAAGATGGACAGGGCGGCGAGCAGTACTTC | CASSQDGQGGEQYF
NA | TRBJ2-1 | TRBD2 | TRBV12-3/TRBV12-4 | TGTGCCAGCAGTTTAGTGGTGTCTAGCGGGAGGCTGTACAATGAGCAGTTCTTC | CASSLVVSSGRLYNEQFF
NA | TRBJ1-1 | NA | TRBV10-3 | TGTGCCATCAGTGAGTTCGGGGGGGGGAACACTGAAGCTTTCTTT | CAISEFGGGNTEAFF
NA | TRBJ2-7 | NA | TRBV20-1 | TGCAGTGCTAGAGATCCCCACTTGGACAGTAGCGAGCAGTACTTC | CSARDPHLDSSEQYF
many | TRBJ1-1 | TRBD1 | TRBV20-1 | TGCAGTGCTAGAGTCCCGGGACAGGGAGACGTTTCTGAAGCTTTCTTT | CSARVPGQGDVSEAFF
many | TRBJ1-1 | NA | TRBV29-1 | TGCAGCGTTGGTGGGTCCCTCCCACTCTTT | CSVGGSLPLF